The clone carrying this TCR beta chain has just a few counts. Using a J-beta primer mix together with a sample-barcoded 5' primer, a second PCR was run for about 6 to 12 cycles. TCRdb recomputed calls from the 5' RACE reads with MiXCR, one row per CDR3 protein. The sample yields around 1,000,000 distinct CDR3 sequences, 20% to 25% seen once. The germline V and J ends were trimmed by 0 bases and 5 bases, with 16 bases remaining between them. CDR1 is LGHNA and CDR2 is YSLEER in the germline V gene. This CDR3 comprises 17 residues. This specimen comes from a study of blood T cells in healthy people across ages. These data were also reused for a study on T cells of mothers and their children.

The sequence came from a girl between 2 and 10 years old in good health. This chain links TRBV4-3 with TRBJ2-2, with D perhaps TRBD2 (6 bases). Sequenced: blood. The CDR3 protein is CASSQDPPGGRTGELFF. The CDR3 nucleotides read TGCGCCAGCAGCCAAGATCCGCCCGGGGGTCGGACCGGGGAGCTGTTTTTT.